A single sample is the source of the 3 T cell receptor beta chains below, sequenced in a study of human T cells and chemical hapten exposure. TCRdb fed the RACE reads into MiXCR, producing one record per CDR3 protein. The sample records tens of thousands of distinct CDR3 sequences, approximately 10% being singletons. Time point denoted: patch test 1, 2 weeks after DPC sensitization. The treatment here: therapeutic diphenylcyclopropenone sensitization with weekly scalp DPC. Material: whole blood, obtained in connection with sensitization to the hapten diphenylcyclopropenone (DPC). The receptors come from a woman aged 50 to 60 with alopecia areata. Some clones in this sample may be carry-over from other donors' samples.

This clonotype has a count of ten or more. The chain has TRBV7-3 and TRBJ1-1; maybe TRBD1 (6 bases). V was cut by 5 bases and J by 4 bases, with 11 bases left in between. Germline V CDR1 and CDR2: SGHTA, FQGTGA. This CDR3 spans 13 amino acids. CDR3 DNA: TGTGCCAGCAGCACACAGGGTGGCACTGAAGCTTTCTTT. This encodes CASSTQGGTEAFF.

V is TRBV6-2 or TRBV6-3 and J is TRBJ2-3; D gene ambiguous. The V end was cut by 8 bases, the J end by 5 bases, with 11 bases between. The germline CDR1 and CDR2 sequences are MNHEY and SVGEGT. This CDR3 has 12 amino acids. The CDR3 reads CASGLSGDTQYF. Written as DNA, the CDR3 is TGTGCCAGCGGTCTGAGTGGAGATACGCAGTATTTT.

The sample holds many counts of this clonotype. The rearrangement uses TRBV7-2 and TRBJ2-5; D remains ambiguous. The CDR3 has 11 residues. Germline-derived CDR1 and CDR2 are SGHTA and FQGNSA. V was shortened by 3 bases and J by 4 bases, with 3 bases between the two germline ends. This CDR3 reads CASSFIETQYF. DNA for the CDR3: TGTGCCAGCAGCTTCATAGAGACCCAGTACTTC. Complete variable domain (other parts from reference TRBV7-2 and TRBJ2-5): GAGVSQSPSNKVTEKGKDVELRCDPISGHTALYWYRQSLGQGLEFLIYFQGNSAPDKSGLPSDRFSAERTGGSVSTLTIQRTQQEDSAVYLCASSFIETQYFGPGTRLLVL.